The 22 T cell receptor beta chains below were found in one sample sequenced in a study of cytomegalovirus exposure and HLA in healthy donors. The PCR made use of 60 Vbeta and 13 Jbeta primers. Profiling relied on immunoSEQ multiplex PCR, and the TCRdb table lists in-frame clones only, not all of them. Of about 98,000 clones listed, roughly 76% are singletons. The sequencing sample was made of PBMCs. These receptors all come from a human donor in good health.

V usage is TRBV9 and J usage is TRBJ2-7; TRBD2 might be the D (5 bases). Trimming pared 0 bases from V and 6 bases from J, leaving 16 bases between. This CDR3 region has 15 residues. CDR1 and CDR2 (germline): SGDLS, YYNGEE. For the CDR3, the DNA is TGTGCCAGCAGCGTAGGAATTAGCGCCAAAGCCGAGCAGTACTTC. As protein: CASSVGISAKAEQYF.

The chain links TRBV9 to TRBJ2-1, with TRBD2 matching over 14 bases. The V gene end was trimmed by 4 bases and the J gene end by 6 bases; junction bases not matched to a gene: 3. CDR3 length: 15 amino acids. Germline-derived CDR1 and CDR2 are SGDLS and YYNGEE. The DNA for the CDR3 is TGTGCCAGCAGCAGACTAGCGGGAGGGTCCAATGAGCAGTTCTTC. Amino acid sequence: CASSRLAGGSNEQFF.

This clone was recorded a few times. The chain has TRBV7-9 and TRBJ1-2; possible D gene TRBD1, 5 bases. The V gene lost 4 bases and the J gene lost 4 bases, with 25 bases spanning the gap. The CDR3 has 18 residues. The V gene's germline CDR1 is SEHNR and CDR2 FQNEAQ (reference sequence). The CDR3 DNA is TGTGCCAGCAGCTCGTTCCGGACACAAGGTGTCCCCCTCTATGGCTACACCTTC. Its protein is CASSSFRTQGVPLYGYTF.

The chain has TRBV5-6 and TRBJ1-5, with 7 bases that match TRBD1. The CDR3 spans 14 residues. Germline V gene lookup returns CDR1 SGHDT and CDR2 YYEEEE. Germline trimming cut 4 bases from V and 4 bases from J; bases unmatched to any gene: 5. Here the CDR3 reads CASSAMTGNQPQHF. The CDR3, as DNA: TGTGCCAGCAGCGCTATGACAGGGAATCAGCCCCAGCATTTT.

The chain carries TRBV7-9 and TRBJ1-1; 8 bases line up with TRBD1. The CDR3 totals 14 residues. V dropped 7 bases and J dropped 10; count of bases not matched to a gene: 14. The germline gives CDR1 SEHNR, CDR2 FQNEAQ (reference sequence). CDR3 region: CASTTWEQGAIAFF. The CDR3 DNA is TGTGCCAGCACCACCTGGGAGCAGGGGGCAATAGCTTTCTTT. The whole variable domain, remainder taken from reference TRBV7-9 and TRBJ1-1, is DTGVSQNPRHKITKRGQNVTFRCDPISEHNRLYWYRQTLGQGPEFLTYFQNEAQLEKSRLLSDRFSAERPKGSFSTLEIQRTEQGDSAMYLCASTTWEQGAIAFFGQGTRLTVV.

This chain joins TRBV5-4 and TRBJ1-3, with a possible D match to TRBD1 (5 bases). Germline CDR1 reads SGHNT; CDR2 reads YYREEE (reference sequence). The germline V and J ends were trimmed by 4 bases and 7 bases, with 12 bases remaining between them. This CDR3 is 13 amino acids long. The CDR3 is CASSLSGGNTIYF. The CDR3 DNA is TGTGCCAGCAGCCTATCCGGGGGGAACACCATATATTTT.

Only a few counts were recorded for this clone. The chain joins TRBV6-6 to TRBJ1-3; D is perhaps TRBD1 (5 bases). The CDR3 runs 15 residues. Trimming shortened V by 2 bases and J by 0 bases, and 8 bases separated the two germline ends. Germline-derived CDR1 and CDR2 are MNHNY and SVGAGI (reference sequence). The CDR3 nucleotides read TGTGCCAGCAGTTACGGGGCCCTCTCTGGAAACACCATATATTTT. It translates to CASSYGALSGNTIYF.

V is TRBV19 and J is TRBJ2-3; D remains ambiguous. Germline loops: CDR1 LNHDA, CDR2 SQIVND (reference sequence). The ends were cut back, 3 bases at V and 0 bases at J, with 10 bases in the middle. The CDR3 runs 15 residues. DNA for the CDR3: TGTGCCAGTAGTATCGACTCATCTAGCACAGATACGCAGTATTTT. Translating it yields CASSIDSSSTDTQYF.

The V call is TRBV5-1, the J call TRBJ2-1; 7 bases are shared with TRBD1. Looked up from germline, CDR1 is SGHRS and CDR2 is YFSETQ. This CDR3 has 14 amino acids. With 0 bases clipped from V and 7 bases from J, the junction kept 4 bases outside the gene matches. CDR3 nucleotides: TGCGCCAGCAGCTTGGTTACAGGGGAGAATGAGCAGTTCTTC. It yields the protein CASSLVTGENEQFF.

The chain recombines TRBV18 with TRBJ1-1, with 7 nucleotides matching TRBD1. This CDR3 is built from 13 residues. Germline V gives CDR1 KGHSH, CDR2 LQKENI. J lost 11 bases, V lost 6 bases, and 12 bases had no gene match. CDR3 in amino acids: CASSPATGIVAFF. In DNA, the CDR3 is TGTGCCAGCTCCCCCGCGACAGGGATAGTTGCTTTCTTT.

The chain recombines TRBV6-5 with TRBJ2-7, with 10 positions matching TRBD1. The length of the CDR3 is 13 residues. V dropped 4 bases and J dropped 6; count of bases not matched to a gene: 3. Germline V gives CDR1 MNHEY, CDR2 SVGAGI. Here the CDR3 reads CASSLDRGIEQYF. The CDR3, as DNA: TGTGCCAGCAGTTTGGACAGGGGGATCGAGCAGTACTTC.

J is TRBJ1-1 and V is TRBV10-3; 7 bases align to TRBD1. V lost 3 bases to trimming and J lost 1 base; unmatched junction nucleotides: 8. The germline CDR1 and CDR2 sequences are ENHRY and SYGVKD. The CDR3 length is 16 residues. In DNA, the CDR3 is TGTGCCATCAGTGACTCGACAGGGAGAGAGAACACTGAAGCTTTCTTT. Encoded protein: CAISDSTGRENTEAFF.

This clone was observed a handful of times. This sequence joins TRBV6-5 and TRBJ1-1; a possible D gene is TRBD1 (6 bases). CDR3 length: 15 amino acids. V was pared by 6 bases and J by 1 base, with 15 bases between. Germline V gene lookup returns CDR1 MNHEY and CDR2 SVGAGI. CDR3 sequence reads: CASRGGGRGNTEAFF. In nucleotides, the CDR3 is TGTGCCAGCAGGGGAGGGGGGCGCGGGAACACTGAAGCTTTCTTT.

The CDR3 DNA sequence: TGTGCCAGCAGCTTCCCTAATCAGCCCCAGCATTTT. As protein: CASSFPNQPQHF. V usage is TRBV7-2 and J usage is TRBJ1-5; D not certain. There are 12 residues in the CDR3. V was shortened by 3 bases and J by 4 bases, with 4 bases between the two germline ends. The germline gives CDR1 SGHTA, CDR2 FQGNSA. Filled out from reference TRBV7-2 and TRBJ1-5, the complete variable domain reads GAGVSQSPSNKVTEKGKDVELRCDPISGHTALYWYRQSLGQGLEFLIYFQGNSAPDKSGLPSDRFSAERTGGSVSTLTIQRTQQEDSAVYLCASSFPNQPQHFGDGTRLSIL.

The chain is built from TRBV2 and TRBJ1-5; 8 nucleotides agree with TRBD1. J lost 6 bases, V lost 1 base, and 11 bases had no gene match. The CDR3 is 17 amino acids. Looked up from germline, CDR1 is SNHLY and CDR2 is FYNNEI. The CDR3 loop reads CASSEVPGTGYLQPQHF. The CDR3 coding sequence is TGTGCCAGCAGTGAAGTTCCCGGGACAGGATACCTTCAGCCCCAGCATTTT.

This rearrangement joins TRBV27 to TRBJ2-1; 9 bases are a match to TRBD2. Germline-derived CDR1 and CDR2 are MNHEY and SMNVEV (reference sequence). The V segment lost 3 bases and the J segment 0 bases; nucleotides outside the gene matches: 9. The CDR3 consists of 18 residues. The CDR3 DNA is TGTGCCAGCAGTTTCAAGCGGGGGGCCAAAAGCTCCTACAATGAGCAGTTCTTC. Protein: CASSFKRGAKSSYNEQFF.

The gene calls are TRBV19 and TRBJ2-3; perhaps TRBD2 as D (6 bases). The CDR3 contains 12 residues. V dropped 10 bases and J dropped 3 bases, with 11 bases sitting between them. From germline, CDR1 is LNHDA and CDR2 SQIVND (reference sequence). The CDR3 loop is CAMRDETDTQYF. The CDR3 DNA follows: TGTGCCATGCGGGACGAGACAGATACGCAGTATTTT.

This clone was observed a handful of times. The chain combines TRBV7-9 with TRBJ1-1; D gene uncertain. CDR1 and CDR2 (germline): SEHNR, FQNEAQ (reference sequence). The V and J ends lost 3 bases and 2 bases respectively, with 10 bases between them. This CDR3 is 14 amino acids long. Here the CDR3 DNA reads TGTGCCAGCAGCTTTGGGCGTTCAAACACTGAAGCTTTCTTT. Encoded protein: CASSFGRSNTEAFF. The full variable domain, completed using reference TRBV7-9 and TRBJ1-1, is DTGVSQNPRHKITKRGQNVTFRCDPISEHNRLYWYRQTLGQGPEFLTYFQNEAQLEKSRLLSDRFSAERPKGSFSTLEIQRTEQGDSAMYLCASSFGRSNTEAFFGQGTRLTVV.

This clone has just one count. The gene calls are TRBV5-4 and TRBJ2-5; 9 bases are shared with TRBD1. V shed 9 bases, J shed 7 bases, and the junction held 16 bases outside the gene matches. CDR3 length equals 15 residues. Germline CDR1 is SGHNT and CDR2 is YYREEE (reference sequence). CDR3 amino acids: CATHSRDRAQGTQYF. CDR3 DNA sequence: TGTGCCACCCACTCACGGGACAGGGCCCAGGGGACCCAGTACTTC.

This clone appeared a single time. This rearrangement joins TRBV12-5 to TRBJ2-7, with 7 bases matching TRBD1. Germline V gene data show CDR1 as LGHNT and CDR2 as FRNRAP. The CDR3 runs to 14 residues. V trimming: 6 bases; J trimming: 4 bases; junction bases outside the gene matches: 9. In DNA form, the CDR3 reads TGTGCTAGTGGAACTGGGACAGCCATATACGAGCAGTACTTC. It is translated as CASGTGTAIYEQYF.

CDR3 bases: TGTGCCAGCAGCTCCTCAGGGGGCATAGGTCAGCCCCAGCATTTT. Protein sequence: CASSSSGGIGQPQHF. The chain uses TRBV7-9 and TRBJ1-5; 8 nucleotides align to TRBD1. CDR1 SEHNR and CDR2 FQNEAQ come from the germline V gene (reference sequence). CDR3 size: 15 residues. The trim removed 4 bases at V and 6 bases at J, leaving 8 bases unmatched.

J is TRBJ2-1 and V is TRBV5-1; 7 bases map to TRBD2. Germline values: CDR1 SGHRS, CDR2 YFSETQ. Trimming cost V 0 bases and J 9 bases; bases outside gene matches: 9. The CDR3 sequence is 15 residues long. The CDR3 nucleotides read TGCGCCAGCAGCTTGGCTGCGGGAGTTGAGAGTGAGCAGTTCTTC. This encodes CASSLAAGVESEQFF.